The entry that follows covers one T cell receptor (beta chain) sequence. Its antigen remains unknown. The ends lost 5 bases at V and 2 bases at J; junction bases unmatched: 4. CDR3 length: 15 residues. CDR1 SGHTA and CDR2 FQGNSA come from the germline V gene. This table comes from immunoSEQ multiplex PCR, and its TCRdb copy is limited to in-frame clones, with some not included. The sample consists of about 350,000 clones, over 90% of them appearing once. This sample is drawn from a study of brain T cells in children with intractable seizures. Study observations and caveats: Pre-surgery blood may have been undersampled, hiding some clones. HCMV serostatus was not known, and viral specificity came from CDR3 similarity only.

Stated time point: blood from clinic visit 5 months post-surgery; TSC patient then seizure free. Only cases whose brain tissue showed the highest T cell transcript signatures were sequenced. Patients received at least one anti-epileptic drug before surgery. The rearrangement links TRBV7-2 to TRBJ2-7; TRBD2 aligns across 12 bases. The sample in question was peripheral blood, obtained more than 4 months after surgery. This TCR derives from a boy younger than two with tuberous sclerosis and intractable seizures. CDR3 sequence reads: CASSPTSGGTYEQYF. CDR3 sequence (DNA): TGTGCCAGCAGCCCTACTAGCGGGGGGACCTACGAGCAGTACTTC. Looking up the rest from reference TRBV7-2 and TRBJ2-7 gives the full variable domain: GAGVSQSPSNKVTEKGKDVELRCDPISGHTALYWYRQSLGQGLEFLIYFQGNSAPDKSGLPSDRFSAERTGGSVSTLTIQRTQQEDSAVYLCASSPTSGGTYEQYFGPGTRLTVT.